This section outlines one TCR beta chain sequence together with its context. The target antigen is unknown. Sorted-subset replicate PCRs used about 180 ng DNA, 25,000 to 30,000 T cell genomes. Generated by immunoSEQ multiplex PCR, the TCRdb table keeps only in-frame clones and is missing some. Of a few million clones in the sample, approximately 90% were seen once. The source of the sample is a study of shared clonotypes between healthy human individuals. Study-level findings and limits: Non-shared clonotypes displayed generation probabilities falling below those of clonotypes present in all four donors. Naive subsets tended to show greater estimated richness than memory subsets.

The ends were cut back, 4 bases at V and 0 bases at J, with 19 bases in the middle. Per germline, CDR1 SGDLS and CDR2 YYNGEE. This CDR3 is built from 18 residues. The sequenced material came from naive CD4+ T cells sorted from blood. Sample subset: CD45RA+ positively selected. The sequence came from a man between 18 and 35 years old in good health. The chain uses TRBV9 and TRBJ1-4; no clear D. The CDR3 is CASSPRSTPRSTNEKLFF. The CDR3 region has the DNA TGTGCCAGCAGCCCCCGATCAACCCCCAGATCAACTAATGAAAAACTGTTTTTT.